This TCR beta chain was sequenced for a study of patients and donors after allogeneic stem cell transplantation. Via MiXCR, TCRdb re-called the RT-PCR reads, giving one row per CDR3 protein. Seen here are approximately 200,000 distinct CDR3 sequences, 41% observed once, and the top ten hold 33%. V was trimmed by 7 bases and J by 2 bases, leaving 11 bases between them. CDR3 length equals 13 residues. This clonotype originated in a human donor who was either an allogeneic HSCT recipient or a stem cell or donor lymphocyte infusion donor (not recorded which). It is not recorded whose cells these are; they may come from a transplant donor. Sequenced: blood, either unsorted or a sorted T cell fraction (not recorded which). This chain joins TRBV12-3 or TRBV12-4 and TRBJ1-1; D is perhaps TRBD1 (5 bases). The chain's CDR3 is CASITTANTEAFF. CDR3 nucleotide sequence: TGTGCCAGCATCACGACAGCAAACACTGAAGCTTTCTTT.